This T cell receptor (beta chain) was observed in a study of blood T cell repertoires in COVID-19. Study in general: Acute-phase and convalescent COVID-19 samples originated in the United States, Italy and Spain. PBMCs, B-cell-depleted T cells, or T cells provided the cDNA or gDNA that made up the material.

V lost 0 bases and J lost 11, with 14 bases in between. Germline V gene lookup returns CDR1 LGHDT and CDR2 YNNKEL (reference sequence). The CDR3 totals 14 residues. Here immunoSEQ multiplex PCR was the method, and the copy in TCRdb shows in-frame clones only, minus some. The repertoire holds roughly 250,000 clones, with approximately 81% as singletons. In this sample, this clone turned up a few times. The origin of this receptor is a woman aged 60-70 years with active or convalescent COVID-19. The chain carries TRBV3-1 (or the pseudogene TRBV3-2) and TRBJ2-4; D remains unclear. Sequenced material: peripheral blood. CDR3 DNA: TGTGCCAGCAGCCAAGATACGGCTGGCGGCGTTCAGTACTTC. Translated: CASSQDTAGGVQYF.